These T cell receptor beta chains were read from a single sample in a study of blood T cell repertoires in COVID-19. TCRdb keeps only in-frame clones here, not all; method: immunoSEQ multiplex PCR. The top ten clones hold 6.2% of a sample with around 100,000 clones, roughly 87% of them seen once. The sequenced sample consisted of peripheral blood. The source is a human donor in a cohort sampled during active COVID-19. The CDR3 runs from the conserved cysteine through the conserved F or W. Fields, in order: clone size, D gene, V gene, J gene, CDR3 protein, CDR3 DNA. A D gene is named only where the DNA matches it firmly. Part of the rows lack a size; the others show once, few, many or a class for expanded clones.

clone size: .
D gene: .
V gene: TRBV9
J gene: TRBJ2-7
CDR3 protein: CASSATGSSYEQYF
CDR3 DNA: TGTGCCAGCAGCGCCACAGGGTCCTCCTACGAGCAGTACTTC

clone size: .
D gene: .
V gene: TRBV5-4
J gene: TRBJ2-3
CDR3 protein: CASSWVGWGVVSTDTQYF
CDR3 DNA: TGTGCCAGCAGCTGGGTGGGTTGGGGGGTCGTTAGCACAGATACGCAGTATTTT

clone size: .
D gene: .
V gene: TRBV11-2
J gene: TRBJ2-3
CDR3 protein: CASSSAWGRNTDTQYF
CDR3 DNA: TGTGCCAGCAGCTCCGCCTGGGGGCGAAACACAGATACGCAGTATTTT

clone size: .
D gene: .
V gene: TRBV3-1/TRBV3-2
J gene: TRBJ2-1
CDR3 protein: CASSHALAVISYNEQFF
CDR3 DNA: TGTGCCAGCAGCCACGCTTTAGCGGTCATTTCCTACAATGAGCAGTTCTTC

clone size: .
D gene: TRBD2
V gene: TRBV28
J gene: TRBJ2-7
CDR3 protein: CASSPSSDGRSYEQYF
CDR3 DNA: TGTGCCAGCAGTCCCAGTTCGGACGGGAGGTCCTACGAGCAGTACTTC

clone size: few
D gene: TRBD1
V gene: TRBV7-3
J gene: TRBJ2-7
CDR3 protein: CASSATGGHEQYF
CDR3 DNA: TGTGCCAGCAGCGCTACAGGGGGCCACGAGCAGTACTTC

clone size: .
D gene: .
V gene: TRBV13
J gene: TRBJ2-7
CDR3 protein: CASSLAHSISTDSSYEQYF
CDR3 DNA: TGTGCCAGCAGCTTAGCCCATTCTATAAGTACCGACAGCTCCTACGAGCAGTACTTC

clone size: .
D gene: .
V gene: TRBV29-1
J gene: TRBJ1-1
CDR3 protein: CSVVVTEAFF
CDR3 DNA: TGCAGCGTTGTAGTAACTGAAGCTTTCTTT

clone size: .
D gene: .
V gene: TRBV5-4
J gene: TRBJ2-4
CDR3 protein: CASSSDRSDIQYF
CDR3 DNA: TGTGCCAGCAGCTCTGACAGATCGGACATTCAGTACTTC

clone size: .
D gene: .
V gene: TRBV28
J gene: TRBJ2-1
CDR3 protein: CASRNPATYNEQFF
CDR3 DNA: TGTGCCAGCAGAAACCCCGCGACCTACAATGAGCAGTTCTTC

clone size: once
D gene: .
V gene: TRBV6-5
J gene: TRBJ2-7
CDR3 protein: CASSYSTGQRAYEQYF
CDR3 DNA: TGTGCCAGCAGTTACTCGACAGGACAGAGAGCCTACGAGCAGTACTTC

clone size: .
D gene: .
V gene: TRBV11-2
J gene: TRBJ2-1
CDR3 protein: CASSLGISGSSYNEQFF
CDR3 DNA: TGTGCCAGCAGCTTGGGCATTAGCGGTAGCTCCTACAATGAGCAGTTCTTC

clone size: .
D gene: .
V gene: TRBV7-9
J gene: TRBJ2-4
CDR3 protein: CASSLSALGVGKNIQYF
CDR3 DNA: TGTGCCAGCAGCTTATCGGCCTTAGGGGTGGGCAAAAACATTCAGTACTTC

clone size: .
D gene: .
V gene: TRBV27
J gene: TRBJ1-5
CDR3 protein: CASSLGQGWGDQPQHF
CDR3 DNA: TGTGCCAGCAGTTTGGGGCAAGGGTGGGGGGATCAGCCCCAGCATTTT

clone size: .
D gene: .
V gene: TRBV12-3/TRBV12-4
J gene: TRBJ2-5
CDR3 protein: CASSLWGEETQYF
CDR3 DNA: TGTGCCAGCAGTTTATGGGGGGAGGAGACCCAGTACTTC